The entry below gives a single T cell receptor beta chain sequence along with its context. Its specificity is unknown. The record originates from a study of T cell responses to AZD1222 COVID-19 vaccine. In the study overall: Researchers grouped second doses given at about 4 or about 12 weeks into one pool. Overall study results and limits: Spike-wide coverage was observed for vaccine-associated CD4 TCRs, with dominant responses at 160-218 and 743-854.

Germline lookup yields CDR1 SEHNR and CDR2 FQNEAQ (reference sequence). V shed 6 bases, J shed 6 bases, and the junction held 13 bases outside the gene matches. The CDR3 consists of 15 residues. TCRdb keeps only in-frame clones here, not all; method: immunoSEQ multiplex PCR. The profile covers 90,000 to 150,000 clones, with around 85% appearing a single time and 2% to 3% taken by the ten largest. Sequencing was performed on peripheral blood, taken on day 0 of AZD1222 vaccination. V gene TRBV7-9 combines with J gene TRBJ1-1; TRBD1 aligns across 7 bases. The receptor was isolated from an adult in good health. The CDR3 protein is CASRPKDRLGPEAFF. The CDR3 nucleotides are TGTGCCAGCAGACCAAAGGACAGGTTAGGCCCTGAAGCTTTCTTT.